Following are 18 T cell receptor beta chains from one sample sequenced in a study of blood T cell repertoires in COVID-19. Data came from immunoSEQ multiplex PCR; TCRdb stores just in-frame clones and leaves some out. The sample comprises about 180,000 clones, 80% to 90% of which are singletons, and over 7% rests with the top ten. The sequencing input was peripheral blood. These TCRs come from a man in his fifties with active or convalescent COVID-19.

The chain links TRBV2 to TRBJ1-2; TRBD1 might be the D (6 bases). Germline lookup yields CDR1 SNHLY and CDR2 FYNNEI. This CDR3 contains 13 residues. V was shortened by 8 bases and J by 8 bases, with 18 bases between the two germline ends. This CDR3 reads CASATDRSRGYTF. DNA of the CDR3: TGTGCCAGCGCTACCGACAGGTCTCGCGGCTACACCTTC.

This CDR3 reads CASRPTSTSGSADTQYF. The CDR3, as DNA: TGTGCCAGCAGACCCACCTCGACTAGCGGGAGTGCAGATACGCAGTATTTT. The V gene is TRBV27, the J gene TRBJ2-3, with 12 positions matching TRBD2. CDR1 is MNHEY and CDR2 is SMNVEV in the germline V gene (reference sequence). This CDR3 has 17 amino acids. J gave up 4 bases and V 6 bases, and 11 bases lay outside the gene matches.

In this sample, this clone turned up once. The chain uses TRBV5-4 and TRBJ1-2; 7 bases match TRBD1. Germline V gives CDR1 SGHNT, CDR2 YYREEE (reference sequence). This CDR3 is 15 amino acids long. V dropped 3 bases and J dropped 3; count of bases not matched to a gene: 8. The CDR3 nucleotides read TGTGCCAGCAGCTCCTGGGACAGATTGGACTATGGCTACACCTTC. Protein product: CASSSWDRLDYGYTF.

This chain joins TRBV30 and TRBJ2-7; D is unclear. This CDR3 spans 13 amino acids. Trimming took 4 bases from V and 1 from J, leaving 11 bases between them. Germline CDR1 GTSNPN, CDR2 SVGIG (reference sequence). This CDR3 reads CAWKNGVSYEQYF. The CDR3 DNA is TGTGCCTGGAAGAACGGAGTTTCCTACGAGCAGTACTTC.

The rearrangement links TRBV6-5 to TRBJ2-1; TRBD2 agrees at 8 bases. The V gene end was trimmed by 2 bases and the J gene end by 7 bases; junction bases not matched to a gene: 10. The CDR3 contains 16 residues. Germline V lookup: CDR1 MNHEY, CDR2 SVGAGI. CDR3 sequence (DNA): TGTGCCAGCAGTTACGATCCTAGCGGGTTGTTGAATGAGCAGTTCTTC. It codes for CASSYDPSGLLNEQFF.

V is TRBV5-1 and J is TRBJ2-4; 8 positions match TRBD1. Germline values: CDR1 SGHRS, CDR2 YFSETQ. V dropped 4 bases and J dropped 7; count of bases not matched to a gene: 16. The CDR3 consists of 17 residues. This CDR3 reads CASSPSGGSSSGNIQYF. CDR3 in DNA: TGCGCCAGCAGCCCCTCAGGGGGCTCTAGTAGTGGGAACATTCAGTACTTC. The full variable domain, completed using reference TRBV5-1 and TRBJ2-4, is KAGVTQTPRYLIKTRGQQVTLSCSPISGHRSVSWYQQTPGQGLQFLFEYFSETQRNKGNFPGRFSGRQFSNSRSEMNVSTLELGDSALYLCASSPSGGSSSGNIQYFGAGTRLSVL.

The chain recombines TRBV5-5 with TRBJ2-3, with 8 bases aligning to TRBD2. Germline values: CDR1 SGHKS, CDR2 YYEKEE (reference sequence). The CDR3 is made up of 15 amino acids. With 0 bases clipped from V and 7 bases from J, the junction kept 7 bases outside the gene matches. This CDR3 is CASSLAAGGANTQYF. CDR3 DNA: TGTGCCAGCAGCTTGGCCGCGGGAGGAGCGAATACGCAGTATTTT.

The chain uses TRBV9 and TRBJ2-3; no reliable D call. CDR1 and CDR2 from the germline V gene are SGDLS and YYNGEE. This CDR3 has 13 residues. Trimming removed 0 bases from V and 6 bases from J, with 8 bases in between. The CDR3 region is CASSVVVRDTQYF. CDR3 DNA sequence: TGTGCCAGCAGCGTAGTGGTACGGGATACGCAGTATTTT.

This chain connects TRBV24-1 to TRBJ2-2; 10 nucleotides match TRBD1. The J segment lost 0 bases and the V segment lost 0 bases, leaving 0 bases of the junction unmatched. The germline V gene encodes CDR1 KGHDR and CDR2 SFDVKD. The CDR3 contains 17 residues. The CDR3 DNA follows: TGTGCCACCAGTGATTTGGGGACAGGGGCGAACACCGGGGAGCTGTTTTTT. Translated: CATSDLGTGANTGELFF.

This clone was counted a few times. V usage is TRBV19 and J usage is TRBJ2-7; 7 nucleotides match TRBD2. V gave up 5 bases and J gave up 4 bases; unmatched junction bases: 8. Germline assignment: CDR1 LNHDA and CDR2 SQIVND (reference sequence). This CDR3 comprises 14 residues. CDR3 DNA sequence: TGTGCCAGTAGTGCAGCGGGATTTAGGTACGAGCAGTACTTC. Encoded protein: CASSAAGFRYEQYF.

The chain recombines TRBV28 with TRBJ2-7; 8 bases are a match to TRBD1. V was clipped by 5 bases and J by 0 bases; unmatched bases: 9. The CDR3 covers 16 residues. The V gene's germline CDR1 is MDHEN and CDR2 SYDVKM. For the CDR3, the DNA is TGTGCCAGCAGTCGCCTGGGACAGGAGAGCTCCTACGAGCAGTACTTC. Its translation is CASSRLGQESSYEQYF.

The chain carries TRBV5-4 and TRBJ2-3; D is possibly TRBD1 (6 bases). Germline V CDR1 and CDR2: SGHNT, YYREEE (reference sequence). The CDR3 sequence is 15 residues long. The V and J ends lost 4 bases and 4 bases respectively, with 16 bases between them. CDR3 DNA sequence: TGTGCCAGCAGCCTTGACAGGAAGAGCCCAGATACGCAGTATTTT. It is translated as CASSLDRKSPDTQYF.

Here the CDR3 DNA reads TGTGCCAGCAGCCGAAGCCCGAACACTGAAGCTTTCTTT. It encodes CASSRSPNTEAFF. The gene calls are TRBV14 and TRBJ1-1; D ambiguous. Germline CDR1 reads SGHDN; CDR2 reads FVKESK. Deletions cut 4 bases from V and 1 base from J, with 7 bases between. This CDR3 is 13 amino acids long.

A few counts support this clone. The chain has TRBV19 and TRBJ2-2; tentative D call: TRBD1 (7 bases). The length of the CDR3 is 14 residues. Germline CDR1 LNHDA, CDR2 SQIVND (reference sequence). The V and J ends lost 11 bases and 5 bases respectively, with 18 bases between them. The CDR3 DNA reads TGTGCCTCCCAGGGGGGCGCGAGGACCGGGGAGCTGTTTTTT. It codes for CASQGGARTGELFF.

The chain links TRBV19 to TRBJ2-2, with 7 bases lining up with TRBD1. The CDR3 consists of 14 residues. CDR1 and CDR2 (germline): LNHDA, SQIVND (reference sequence). V shed 5 bases, J shed 2 bases, and the junction held 2 bases outside the gene matches. CDR3 DNA: TGTGCCAGTAGTGACAGGGCCAACACCGGGGAGCTGTTTTTT. Its translation is CASSDRANTGELFF. Using reference TRBV19 and TRBJ2-2 for the parts outside the CDR3, the full variable domain is DGGITQSPKYLFRKEGQNVTLSCEQNLNHDAMYWYRQDPGQGLRLIYYSQIVNDFQKGDIAEGYSVSREKKESFPLTVTSAQKNPTAFYLCASSDRANTGELFFGEGSRLTVL.

The V and J genes are TRBV14 and TRBJ1-1; 9 positions agree with TRBD1. Per germline, CDR1 SGHDN and CDR2 FVKESK. The junction had 10 bases not matched to a gene; V was cut back by 4 bases and J by 7 bases. This CDR3 is 15 amino acids long. CDR3 protein: CASSPLGQGYNEAFF. The CDR3, as DNA: TGTGCCAGCAGCCCGTTGGGACAGGGATATAATGAAGCTTTCTTT.

The gene calls are TRBV11-2 and TRBJ2-1; possible D gene TRBD1, 6 bases. The V gene's germline CDR1 is SGHAT and CDR2 FQNNGV. V dropped 2 bases and J dropped 7 bases, with 12 bases sitting between them. The CDR3 extends over 14 amino acids. The CDR3 bases are TGTGCCAGCAGCTTATCCGGGACAAGGAATGAGCAGTTCTTC. Its translation is CASSLSGTRNEQFF.

The chain links TRBV19 to TRBJ1-2; 7 positions match TRBD1. Germline assignment: CDR1 LNHDA and CDR2 SQIVND (reference sequence). V shed 6 bases and J 0 bases; nucleotides not matched to a gene: 10. This CDR3 has 16 residues. The CDR3 region is CASSRTRDSTNYGYTF. The CDR3 nucleotides are TGTGCCAGTAGCCGGACCCGGGACAGCACTAACTATGGCTACACCTTC.